Below, 29 T cell receptor beta chains from the same sample are listed, as sequenced in a study. TCRdb recomputed calls from the RT-PCR reads with MiXCR, one row per CDR3 protein. The sample consists of about 680,000 distinct CDR3 sequences, approximately 15% of them appearing once. Specimen: memory CD4+ T cells from blood. The source of these receptors is a female donor in good health, serving as a healthy control.

The chain is built from TRBV12-3 or TRBV12-4 and TRBJ1-5; D unresolved. The CDR3 extends over 16 amino acids. Trimming took off 2 bases at V and 0 bases at J, with 11 bases between the two ends. The CDR3 DNA reads as TGTGCCAGCAGTTTAAGGGCGAAGACTAGCAATCAGCCCCAGCATTTT. The encoded protein is CASSLRAKTSNQPQHF.

This clonotype was observed a few times. The chain recombines TRBV20-1 with TRBJ2-1; a possible D gene is TRBD2 (7 bases). Per germline, CDR1 DFQATT and CDR2 SNEGSKA (reference sequence). This CDR3 region has 17 residues. V lost 4 bases to trimming and J lost 0 bases, with 19 bases between them. CDR3 protein: CSAMVGGGASSYNEQFF. CDR3 nucleotides: TGCAGTGCTATGGTTGGGGGGGGGGCAAGCTCCTACAATGAGCAGTTCTTC.

This clonotype was observed a handful of times. The gene calls are TRBV7-2 and TRBJ1-2, with D perhaps TRBD1 (6 bases). Trimming shortened V by 5 bases and J by 6 bases, and 16 bases separated the two germline ends. The CDR3 runs 14 residues. CDR1 is SGHTA, CDR2 FQGNSA, per germline. The chain's CDR3 is CASSPQTGPNGYTF. CDR3 bases: TGTGCCAGCAGCCCCCAGACAGGCCCGAATGGCTACACCTTC. Full variable domain (rest looked up from reference TRBV7-2 and TRBJ1-2): GAGVSQSPSNKVTEKGKDVELRCDPISGHTALYWYRQSLGQGLEFLIYFQGNSAPDKSGLPSDRFSAERTGGSVSTLTIQRTQQEDSAVYLCASSPQTGPNGYTFGSGTRLTVV.

This clonotype was observed at least ten times. This sequence joins TRBV29-1 and TRBJ2-5; 10 positions agree with TRBD1. CDR1 is SQVTM and CDR2 is ANQGSEA in the germline V gene. CDR3 length: 14 amino acids. The trim removed 7 bases at V and 4 bases at J, leaving 9 bases unmatched. The CDR3 region has the DNA TGCAGCGCCGGGGGGGGACAGGGGAGAGAGACCCAGTACTTC. It encodes CSAGGGQGRETQYF.

V and J are TRBV7-6 and TRBJ2-5; D remains unclear. This CDR3 region has 12 residues. V lost 5 bases and J 2 bases, leaving 6 bases between the germline ends. Germline assignment: CDR1 SGHVS and CDR2 FNYEAQ. In DNA, the CDR3 is TGTGCCAGCAGCGCAAAACAAGAGACCCAGTACTTC. Translating gives CASSAKQETQYF.

The gene calls are TRBV5-1 and TRBJ1-1; D remains ambiguous. V lost 6 bases to trimming and J lost 1 base, with 16 bases between them. CDR1 is SGHRS and CDR2 is YFSETQ in the germline V gene. This CDR3 spans 15 amino acids. DNA for the CDR3: TGCGCCAGCACCTATGAAGGTTTGGGGAACACTGAAGCTTTCTTT. It codes for CASTYEGLGNTEAFF. Combining the CDR3 with reference TRBV5-1 and TRBJ1-1 gives the whole variable domain KAGVTQTPRYLIKTRGQQVTLSCSPISGHRSVSWYQQTPGQGLQFLFEYFSETQRNKGNFPGRFSGRQFSNSRSEMNVSTLELGDSALYLCASTYEGLGNTEAFFGQGTRLTVV.

This clonotype was counted at least ten times. J is TRBJ1-6 and V is TRBV10-3; 8 bases map to TRBD1. The germline V gene encodes CDR1 ENHRY and CDR2 SYGVKD. V lost 6 bases to trimming and J lost 7 bases; unmatched junction nucleotides: 2. The CDR3 runs 13 residues. CDR3 amino acids: CAIRDRDNSPLHF. In DNA form, the CDR3 reads TGTGCCATCAGGGACAGGGACAATTCACCCCTCCACTTT.

This clonotype occurred many times. CDR3 coding DNA: TGCAGTGCTAGAAGAGAGGACTACAGATACGAGCAGTACTTC. It encodes CSARREDYRYEQYF. The J gene is TRBJ2-7, the V gene TRBV20-1, with a possible D match to TRBD2 (6 bases). Trimming took 2 bases from V and 4 from J, leaving 15 bases between them. This CDR3 region has 14 residues. Looked up from germline, CDR1 is DFQATT and CDR2 is SNEGSKA (reference sequence).

This clonotype was counted between two and nine times. In DNA, the CDR3 is TGTGCCAGCAGTGTAACCTACGAGCAGTACTTC. Its translation: CASSVTYEQYF. The rearrangement joins TRBV2 to TRBJ2-7; D gene unclear. V shed 4 bases and J shed 2 bases, with 3 bases lying between them. The CDR3 loop spans 11 amino acids. Germline loops: CDR1 SNHLY, CDR2 FYNNEI. Variable domain in full (rest from reference TRBV2 and TRBJ2-7): EPEVTQTPSHQVTQMGQEVILRCVPISNHLYFYWYRQILGQKVEFLVSFYNNEISEKSEIFDDQFSVERPDGSNFTLKIRSTKLEDSAMYFCASSVTYEQYFGPGTRLTVT.

The V gene is TRBV4-2, the J gene TRBJ2-7; D unresolved. V lost 1 base and J lost 7, with 11 bases in between. CDR1 and CDR2 (germline): LGHNA, YNFKEQ. CDR3 length: 13 residues. CDR3: CASSQVQDEEQYF. The CDR3 nucleotides are TGTGCCAGCAGCCAAGTCCAGGACGAAGAGCAGTACTTC.

The V gene is TRBV20-1, the J gene TRBJ2-7; 8 bases align to TRBD1. Trimming at V came to 0 bases and at J to 4 bases, leaving 11 bases not matched to a gene. In germline, CDR1 is DFQATT, CDR2 SNEGSKA (reference sequence). This CDR3 comprises 16 residues. The CDR3 bases are TGCAGTGCTAGAGATATTCTTACAGGGGGAAGTTACGAGCAGTACTTC. It encodes CSARDILTGGSYEQYF.

This clonotype was observed many times. The CDR3 sequence: CSVEDRLSTDTQYF. Here the CDR3 DNA reads TGCAGCGTTGAAGATCGGTTGAGCACAGATACGCAGTATTTT. The chain is built from TRBV29-1 and TRBJ2-3; D is unclear. The CDR3 contains 14 residues. Germline CDR1 and CDR2: SQVTM and ANQGSEA. The V end was cut by 0 bases, the J end by 0 bases, with 7 bases between.

The V gene is TRBV9, the J gene TRBJ2-3, with unresolved D. Germline CDR1 reads SGDLS; CDR2 reads YYNGEE. Trimming took 0 bases from V and 0 from J, leaving 17 bases between them. The CDR3 covers 18 residues. This chain's CDR3 is CASSVVNRSFPSTDTQYF. The CDR3 DNA reads TGTGCCAGCAGCGTAGTAAACAGATCCTTCCCTAGCACAGATACGCAGTATTTT. The variable domain in full, with the rest retrieved from reference TRBV9 and TRBJ2-3, is DSGVTQTPKHLITATGQRVTLRCSPRSGDLSVYWYQQSLDQGLQFLIQYYNGEERAKGNILERFSAQQFPDLHSELNLSSLELGDSALYFCASSVVNRSFPSTDTQYFGPGTRLTVL.

This clonotype was recorded a few times. The chain is built from TRBV20-1 and TRBJ2-7, with 14 bases fitting TRBD2. The CDR3 loop spans 17 amino acids. Trimming took 5 bases from V and 7 from J; bases not matched to a gene: 16. Germline V gene sequence: CDR1 DFQATT, CDR2 SNEGSKA (reference sequence). CDR3 loop: CSAGVPGLAGEADEQYF. CDR3 sequence (DNA): TGCAGTGCTGGAGTCCCGGGACTAGCGGGAGAGGCAGATGAGCAGTACTTC.

In this sample, this clonotype turned up once. The chain combines TRBV18 with TRBJ2-3; D gene uncertain. The CDR3 spans 15 residues. Between the trimmed V and J ends, which lost 3 bases and 2 bases, there was a span of 12 bases. CDR1 and CDR2 (germline): KGHSH, LQKENI. Here the CDR3 DNA reads TGTGCCAGCTCACCTCCAGACCTCTCCACAGATACGCAGTATTTT. Translating it yields CASSPPDLSTDTQYF.

V usage is TRBV6-1 and J usage is TRBJ1-6; no reliable D call. Trimming shortened V by 5 bases and J by 8 bases, and 19 bases separated the two germline ends. CDR1 and CDR2 (germline): MNHNS, SASEGT. The CDR3 spans 16 residues. The CDR3 here is CASSPQTLGSDSPLHF. As DNA, the CDR3 is TGTGCCAGCAGTCCTCAGACGTTGGGATCGGATTCACCCCTCCACTTT.

This clonotype has at least ten counts. The chain joins TRBV20-1 to TRBJ2-7, with D uncertain. Germline loops: CDR1 DFQATT, CDR2 SNEGSKA (reference sequence). The V and J ends lost 3 bases and 3 bases respectively, with 9 bases between them. This CDR3 is built from 12 residues. DNA of the CDR3: TGCAGTGCTAGCATCGACGGCTACGAGCAGTACTTC. Its translation is CSASIDGYEQYF.

Only a few counts were recorded for this clonotype. The chain carries TRBV7-9 and TRBJ1-1; D uncertain. The germline V gene encodes CDR1 SEHNR and CDR2 FQNEAQ (reference sequence). The germline V and J ends were trimmed by 6 bases and 10 bases, with 21 bases remaining between them. This CDR3 comprises 14 residues. The CDR3, as DNA: TGTGCCAGCAGTCTAGGGTCGGACTCCGATGGAGCTTTCTTT. Protein product: CASSLGSDSDGAFF.

The J gene is TRBJ1-2, the V gene TRBV6-5; 7 nucleotides agree with TRBD1. CDR1 is MNHEY and CDR2 is SVGAGI in the germline V gene. The J segment lost 5 bases and the V segment lost 4 bases, leaving 19 bases of the junction unmatched. CDR3 length: 18 residues. The CDR3 region is CASSSTGYRTGRPYGYTF. CDR3 in DNA: TGTGCCAGCAGTTCGACAGGTTACCGGACAGGAAGGCCTTATGGCTACACCTTC.

J is TRBJ2-5 and V is TRBV7-2, with a tentative D call TRBD2 (5 bases). Germline V gives CDR1 SGHTA, CDR2 FQGNSA. V was shortened by 2 bases and J by 3 bases, with 7 bases between the two germline ends. The CDR3 extends over 13 amino acids. CDR3 nucleotides: TGTGCCAGCAGCTTATCCGGGAAAGAGACCCAGTACTTC. Protein sequence: CASSLSGKETQYF.

This clonotype appeared a few times. This sequence joins TRBV11-3 and TRBJ2-1, with TRBD2 matching over 13 bases. Looked up from germline, CDR1 is SGHNT and CDR2 is YENEEA. This CDR3 has 19 residues. The V segment lost 0 bases and the J segment 6 bases; nucleotides outside the gene matches: 11. The CDR3 sequence: CASSLDFGSRTSGSNEQFF. For the CDR3, the DNA is TGTGCCAGCAGCTTAGATTTTGGGAGCCGGACTAGCGGGAGCAATGAGCAGTTCTTC. Looking up the rest from reference TRBV11-3 and TRBJ2-1 gives the full variable domain: EAGVVQSPRYKIIEKKQPVAFWCNPISGHNTLYWYLQNLGQGPELLIRYENEEAVDDSQLPKDRFSAERLKGVDSTLKIQPAELGDSAVYLCASSLDFGSRTSGSNEQFFGPGTRLTVL.

The chain combines TRBV20-1 with TRBJ2-7, with 9 nucleotides matching TRBD2. This CDR3 has 13 residues. Trimming at V came to 3 bases and at J to 2 bases, leaving 2 bases not matched to a gene. Germline loops: CDR1 DFQATT, CDR2 SNEGSKA (reference sequence). As DNA, the CDR3 is TGCAGTGCTAGTAGCGGGAGCCCCTACGAGCAGTACTTC. It specifies CSASSGSPYEQYF.

About this clonotype itself: One end of the junction does not line up with germline, which may come from a read error. The chain carries TRBV20-1 and TRBJ2-7; TRBD1 aligns across 8 bases. Germline V CDR1 and CDR2: DFQATT, SNEGSKA (reference sequence). The CDR3 covers 12 residues. The CDR3 region is CSARDRGREQYF. CDR3 DNA: TGCAGTGCTCGAGACAGGGGAAGGGAGCAGTACTTC.

The chain joins TRBV30 to TRBJ2-5; no clear D gene. Germline values: CDR1 GTSNPN, CDR2 SVGIG (reference sequence). Trimming took off 6 bases at V and 1 base at J, with 9 bases between the two ends. The CDR3 loop spans 12 amino acids. In DNA form, the CDR3 reads TGTGCCTGTTGGTCGATCCAAGAGACCCAGTACTTC. The encoded protein is CACWSIQETQYF.

The chain combines TRBV20-1 with TRBJ2-5; 8 bases are shared with TRBD2. Per germline, CDR1 DFQATT and CDR2 SNEGSKA (reference sequence). The CDR3 totals 16 residues. The junction had 9 bases not matched to a gene; V was cut back by 0 bases and J by 3 bases. The CDR3: CSARDPFGGEKETQYF. DNA for the CDR3: TGCAGTGCTAGAGATCCTTTCGGGGGGGAAAAAGAGACCCAGTACTTC.

J is TRBJ2-2 and V is TRBV9, with TRBD2 matching over 12 bases. The germline V gene encodes CDR1 SGDLS and CDR2 YYNGEE. The CDR3 runs to 19 residues. Losses at the gene ends were 4 bases for V and 1 base for J; bases not matched to a gene: 11. The CDR3 DNA reads as TGTGCCAGCAGCCCTCAGACTAGCGGGGGCCTAGAGAACACCGGGGAGCTGTTTTTT. Translation: CASSPQTSGGLENTGELFF.

Many counts were recorded for this clonotype. The rearrangement uses TRBV9 and TRBJ2-1; D call uncertain. This CDR3 is 13 amino acids long. V lost 2 bases and J lost 3, with 6 bases in between. Germline lookup yields CDR1 SGDLS and CDR2 YYNGEE. The CDR3 reads CASSVGIYNEQFF. The CDR3 bases are TGTGCCAGCAGCGTGGGGATCTACAATGAGCAGTTCTTC.

This clonotype was detected only a few times. The chain joins TRBV7-2 to TRBJ2-1; D is unclear. CDR1 and CDR2 (germline): SGHTA, FQGNSA. Trimming removed 1 base from V and 6 bases from J, with 10 bases in between. The CDR3 consists of 14 residues. The CDR3 loop reads CASSLGNTFNEQFF. The CDR3 DNA reads as TGTGCCAGCAGCTTAGGTAATACCTTCAATGAGCAGTTCTTC.

The sample holds a few counts of this clonotype. The V gene is TRBV5-1, the J gene TRBJ1-6; the D gene is possibly TRBD1 (5 bases). The germline V and J ends were trimmed by 4 bases and 8 bases, with 13 bases remaining between them. The germline V gene encodes CDR1 SGHRS and CDR2 YFSETQ. This CDR3 spans 14 amino acids. The CDR3 DNA follows: TGCGCCAGCAGCCGGGGCAACGAGGATTCACCCCTCCACTTT. Translating it yields CASSRGNEDSPLHF. Full variable domain (outside the CDR3, taken from reference TRBV5-1 and TRBJ1-6): KAGVTQTPRYLIKTRGQQVTLSCSPISGHRSVSWYQQTPGQGLQFLFEYFSETQRNKGNFPGRFSGRQFSNSRSEMNVSTLELGDSALYLCASSRGNEDSPLHFGNGTRLTVT.